This is a list of T cell receptor beta chains from one sample in a study of control samples from healthy donors and cancer patients. Only in-frame clones appear in the TCRdb table, and some are missing; sequencing was by immunoSEQ multiplex PCR. The table has about 82,000 clones, around 94% seen once. The sequencing input was blood. Receptors were obtained from a woman between 18 and 29 years old in good health. Both conserved end residues are part of each CDR3. D genes are given only for firm matches. The size of a clone is reported for some rows only, either as once, few or many, or as a class for expanded clones.

cdr3_nt: TGTGCCAGCAGCCGACGACAGGGTTATGGCTACACCTTC
cdr3_aa: CASSRRQGYGYTF
clone_size: .
v_call: TRBV27
j_call: TRBJ1-2
d_call: TRBD1

cdr3_nt: TGTGCCAGCAGCTTAGTGATCGCCTTGGGGAACTATGGCTACACCTTC
cdr3_aa: CASSLVIALGNYGYTF
clone_size: .
v_call: TRBV7-2
j_call: TRBJ1-2
d_call: .

cdr3_nt: TGTGCCAGCAGCTTAGCCGGGGCAGGGGGGGGTCAGCCCCAGCATTTT
cdr3_aa: CASSLAGAGGGQPQHF
clone_size: .
v_call: TRBV7-9
j_call: TRBJ1-5
d_call: TRBD1

cdr3_nt: TGTGCCAGCAGTTTACCCGACAGACTCAGCTTGGGCTACACCTTC
cdr3_aa: CASSLPDRLSLGYTF
clone_size: .
v_call: TRBV28
j_call: TRBJ1-2
d_call: .

cdr3_nt: TGTGCCAGCAGGGCCATAGCGGGCACGAACACCGGGGAGCTGTTTTTT
cdr3_aa: CASRAIAGTNTGELFF
clone_size: once
v_call: TRBV2
j_call: TRBJ2-2
d_call: TRBD2

cdr3_nt: TGTGCCAGCAGTTTTCTTACACAATTAGGCGAGCAGTACTTC
cdr3_aa: CASSFLTQLGEQYF
clone_size: .
v_call: TRBV27
j_call: TRBJ2-7
d_call: .

cdr3_nt: TGTGCCAGCAGCCCCCTGGGAGGGAACCCCTACAATGAGCAGTTCTTC
cdr3_aa: CASSPLGGNPYNEQFF
clone_size: .
v_call: TRBV6-2/TRBV6-3
j_call: TRBJ2-1
d_call: TRBD2

cdr3_nt: TGTGCCAGCAGCTTACCAGCCGGAGGGGCCAACGTCCTGACTTTC
cdr3_aa: CASSLPAGGANVLTF
clone_size: .
v_call: TRBV7-9
j_call: TRBJ2-6
d_call: .

cdr3_nt: TGTGCCAGCAGCTCCCCTGCAGCCTACGAGCAGTACTTC
cdr3_aa: CASSSPAAYEQYF
clone_size: .
v_call: TRBV6-6
j_call: TRBJ2-7
d_call: .

cdr3_nt: TGTGCCACCGGAGGACAGGGGATGTCCGGGGAGCTGTTTTTT
cdr3_aa: CATGGQGMSGELFF
clone_size: .
v_call: TRBV24-1
j_call: TRBJ2-2
d_call: TRBD1

cdr3_nt: TGTGCCAGCAGCCAGGCCAAAAGGGACGGGGTAGCGCAGTACTTC
cdr3_aa: CASSQAKRDGVAQYF
clone_size: .
v_call: TRBV3-1/TRBV3-2
j_call: TRBJ2-7
d_call: .

cdr3_nt: TGTGCCAGCAGCTTGAGGGGCCGTCCCGATGGTGAGCAGTTCTTC
cdr3_aa: CASSLRGRPDGEQFF
clone_size: .
v_call: TRBV5-4
j_call: TRBJ2-1
d_call: .

cdr3_nt: TGTGCCAGCAGCCAAGGACCGAATGTGGGACTGGGGAGCACAGATACGCAGTATTTT
cdr3_aa: CASSQGPNVGLGSTDTQYF
clone_size: once
v_call: TRBV3-1/TRBV3-2
j_call: TRBJ2-3
d_call: .

cdr3_nt: TGTGCCAGCAAGGTGGGGGCCGGGGAGCTGTTTTTT
cdr3_aa: CASKVGAGELFF
clone_size: .
v_call: TRBV6-5
j_call: TRBJ2-2
d_call: .

cdr3_nt: TGCAGTGCTAGTTCGCCGCATGGCAATCAGCCCCAGCATTTT
cdr3_aa: CSASSPHGNQPQHF
clone_size: .
v_call: TRBV20-1
j_call: TRBJ1-5
d_call: .

cdr3_nt: TGTGCCAGCAGTTACTCGAGAGGGTCCGATACGCAGTATTTT
cdr3_aa: CASSYSRGSDTQYF
clone_size: .
v_call: TRBV6-2/TRBV6-3
j_call: TRBJ2-3
d_call: .

cdr3_nt: TGTGCCAGCAGTCCGGACCTTTCCAATTCACCCCTCCACTTT
cdr3_aa: CASSPDLSNSPLHF
clone_size: few
v_call: TRBV6-4
j_call: TRBJ1-6
d_call: .